Given below is one T cell receptor (beta chain) in context. Its antigen is not known. The junction had 6 bases not matched to a gene; V was cut back by 6 bases and J by 0 bases. The CDR3 is 14 amino acids. Germline-derived CDR1 and CDR2 are SQVTM and ANQGSEA. Each CDR3 protein gets one entry after TCRdb re-called the RT-PCR reads with MiXCR. The repertoire has 500,000 to 750,000 distinct CDR3 sequences, approximately 14% of them found once; the top ten carry approximately 12%. The data belong to a study of response to subunit inactivated influenza vaccine. Study results and limitations: A suggestion made by the authors is that each seasonal influenza vaccination recruits few new T cells.

The source is a man aged 50-60 years who received an inactivated influenza vaccine. The chain employs TRBV29-1 and TRBJ2-3; 7 positions agree with TRBD2. This specimen was PBMCs from blood, taken 11 to 12 days after vaccination. CDR3 in DNA: TGCAGCGTCGATGGACTAGGTAGCACAGATACGCAGTATTTT. As protein: CSVDGLGSTDTQYF.